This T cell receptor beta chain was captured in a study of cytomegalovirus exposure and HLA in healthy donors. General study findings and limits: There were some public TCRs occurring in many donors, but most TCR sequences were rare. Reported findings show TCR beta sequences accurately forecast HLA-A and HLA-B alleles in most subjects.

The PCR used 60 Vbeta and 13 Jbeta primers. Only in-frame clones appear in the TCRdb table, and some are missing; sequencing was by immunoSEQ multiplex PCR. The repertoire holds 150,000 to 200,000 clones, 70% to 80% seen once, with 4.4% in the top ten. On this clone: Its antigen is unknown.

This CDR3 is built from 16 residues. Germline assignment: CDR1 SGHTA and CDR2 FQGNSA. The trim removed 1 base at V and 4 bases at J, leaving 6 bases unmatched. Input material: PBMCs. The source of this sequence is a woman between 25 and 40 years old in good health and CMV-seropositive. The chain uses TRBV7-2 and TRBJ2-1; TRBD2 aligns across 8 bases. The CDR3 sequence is CASSLVSGTSYNEQFF. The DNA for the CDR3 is TGTGCCAGCAGCTTAGTGAGTGGGACTAGTTACAATGAGCAGTTCTTC.